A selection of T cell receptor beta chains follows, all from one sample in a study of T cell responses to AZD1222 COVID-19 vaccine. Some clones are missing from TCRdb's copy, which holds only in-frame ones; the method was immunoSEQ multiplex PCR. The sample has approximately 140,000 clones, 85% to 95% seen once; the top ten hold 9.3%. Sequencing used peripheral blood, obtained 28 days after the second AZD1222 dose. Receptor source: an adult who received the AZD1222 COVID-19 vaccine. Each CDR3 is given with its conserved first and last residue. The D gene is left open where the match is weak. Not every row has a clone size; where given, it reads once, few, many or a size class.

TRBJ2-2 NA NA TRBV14 CASSQDQGGELTTGELFF TGTGCCAGCAGCCAAGATCAGGGAGGAGAGCTAACCACCGGGGAGCTGTTTTTT
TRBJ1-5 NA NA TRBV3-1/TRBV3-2 CASSQGGLNQPQHF TGTGCCAGCAGCCAAGGGGGGCTGAATCAGCCCCAGCATTTT
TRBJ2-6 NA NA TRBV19 CASGGTGANVLTF TGTGCCAGTGGGGGGACTGGGGCCAACGTCCTGACTTTC
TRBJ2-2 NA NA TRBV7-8 CASSLGARTGELFF TGTGCCAGCAGCTTAGGGGCACGGACCGGGGAGCTGTTTTTT
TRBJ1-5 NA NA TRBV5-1 CASSLDTAPNQPQHF TGCGCCAGCAGCTTGGACACGGCCCCCAATCAGCCCCAGCATTTT
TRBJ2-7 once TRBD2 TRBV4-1 CASSQGVAGSPYEQYF TGCGCCAGCAGCCAAGGGGTAGCGGGATCCCCCTACGAGCAGTACTTC
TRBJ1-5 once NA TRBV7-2 CASSLVSGSGQPQHF TGTGCCAGCAGCTTAGTCTCGGGGAGTGGCCAGCCCCAGCATTTT
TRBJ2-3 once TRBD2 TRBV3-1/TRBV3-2 CASSSTSAGTDTQYF TGTGCCAGCAGCTCGACTAGCGCTGGCACAGATACGCAGTATTTT
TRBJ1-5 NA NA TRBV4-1 CASSPYSYGSNQPQHF TGCGCCAGCAGCCCATACTCGTATGGAAGCAATCAGCCCCAGCATTTT
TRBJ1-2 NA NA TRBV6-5 CASHGGYYGYTF TGTGCCAGCCACGGGGGATACTATGGCTACACCTTC
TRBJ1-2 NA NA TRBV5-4 CASTPGVSGGTNYGYTF TGTGCCAGCACCCCAGGGGTATCCGGGGGTACTAACTATGGCTACACCTTC
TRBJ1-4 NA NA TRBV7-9 CASSPIDSFGTNEKLFF TGTGCCAGCAGCCCGATTGACAGCTTCGGGACTAATGAAAAACTGTTTTTT
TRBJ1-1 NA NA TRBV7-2 CASDKGMNTEAFF TGTGCCAGCGACAAGGGGATGAACACTGAAGCTTTCTTT
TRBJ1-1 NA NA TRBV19 CASGTVNTEAFF TGTGCCAGTGGGACGGTGAACACTGAAGCTTTCTTT
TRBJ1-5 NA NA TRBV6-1 CASSETNNQPQHF TGTGCCAGCAGTGAAACTAACAATCAGCCCCAGCATTTT
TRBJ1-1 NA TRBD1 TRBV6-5 CASSPRGPVNTEAFF TGTGCCAGCAGCCCCAGGGGGCCAGTTAACACTGAAGCTTTCTTT
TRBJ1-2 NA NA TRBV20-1 CSATSPLGYTF TGCAGTGCTACCTCCCCCCTCGGCTACACCTTC
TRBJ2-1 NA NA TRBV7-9 CALPSGASSYNEQFF TGTGCCCTCCCCTCCGGAGCTTCCTCCTACAATGAGCAGTTCTTC
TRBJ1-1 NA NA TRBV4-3 CASSPSPENTEAFF TGCGCCAGCAGCCCCTCCCCAGAGAACACTGAAGCTTTCTTT
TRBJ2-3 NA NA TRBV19 CASSSRRLLRDTQYF TGTGCCAGTAGTTCCCGAAGGCTCCTGAGAGATACGCAGTATTTT
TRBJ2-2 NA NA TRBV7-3 CASSPTGTGELFF TGTGCCAGCAGCCCAACAGGTACCGGGGAGCTGTTTTTT
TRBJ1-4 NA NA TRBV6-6 CASSLSGQLYATNEKLFF TGTGCCAGCAGTCTTAGCGGACAGCTATATGCAACTAATGAAAAACTGTTTTTT
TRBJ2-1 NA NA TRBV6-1 CASSEEAASSYNEQFF TGTGCCAGCAGTGAAGAGGCCGCGAGCTCCTACAATGAGCAGTTCTTC
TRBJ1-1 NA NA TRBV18 CASSMDPNTEAFF TGTGCCAGCTCCATGGACCCGAACACTGAAGCTTTCTTT
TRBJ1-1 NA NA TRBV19 CASTKPGGWNTEAFF TGTGCCAGTACCAAACCCGGAGGATGGAACACTGAAGCTTTCTTT
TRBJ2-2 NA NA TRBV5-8 CASSFSRESLVGELFF TGTGCCAGCAGCTTCTCCAGAGAGAGTCTGGTCGGGGAGCTGTTTTTT
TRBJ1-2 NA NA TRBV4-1 CASSQVRVDYGYTF TGCGCCAGCAGCCAAGTCAGGGTCGACTATGGCTACACCTTC
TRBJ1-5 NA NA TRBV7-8 CASSSGVAQPQHF TGTGCCAGCAGCTCAGGGGTTGCTCAGCCCCAGCATTTT
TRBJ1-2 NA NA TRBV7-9 CASTETPVGYTF TGTGCCAGCACCGAAACGCCCGTTGGCTACACCTTC
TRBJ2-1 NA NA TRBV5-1 CASSLGGNTNEQFF TGCGCCAGCAGCTTGGGGGGAAATACCAATGAGCAGTTCTTC
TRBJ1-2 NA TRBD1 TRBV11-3 CASSLDRTSGQRKRTYGYTF TGTGCCAGCAGCTTAGACAGAACCTCGGGACAGAGAAAAAGGACCTATGGCTACACCTTC
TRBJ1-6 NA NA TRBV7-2 CASSSLAIGTSYSPLHF TGTGCCAGCAGCTCACTTGCGATCGGGACGTCTTATTCACCCCTCCACTTT
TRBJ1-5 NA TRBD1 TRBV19 CASSWTGEKGNQPQHF TGTGCCAGTAGTTGGACAGGGGAGAAGGGCAATCAGCCCCAGCATTTT
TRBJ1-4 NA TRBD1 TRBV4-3 CASSQRDRGWTEEKLFF TGCGCCAGCAGCCAGCGGGACAGGGGGTGGACCGAAGAAAAACTGTTTTTT
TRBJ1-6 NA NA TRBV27 CASSLFPMILYNSPLHF TGTGCCAGCAGTTTATTTCCGATGATCCTCTATAATTCACCCCTCCACTTT
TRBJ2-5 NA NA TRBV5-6 CASSLGLSETQYF TGTGCCAGCAGCTTGGGGTTGTCGGAGACCCAGTACTTC
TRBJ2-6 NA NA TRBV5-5 CASSLGGSGANVLTF TGTGCCAGCAGCTTGGGGGGCTCTGGGGCCAACGTCCTGACTTTC